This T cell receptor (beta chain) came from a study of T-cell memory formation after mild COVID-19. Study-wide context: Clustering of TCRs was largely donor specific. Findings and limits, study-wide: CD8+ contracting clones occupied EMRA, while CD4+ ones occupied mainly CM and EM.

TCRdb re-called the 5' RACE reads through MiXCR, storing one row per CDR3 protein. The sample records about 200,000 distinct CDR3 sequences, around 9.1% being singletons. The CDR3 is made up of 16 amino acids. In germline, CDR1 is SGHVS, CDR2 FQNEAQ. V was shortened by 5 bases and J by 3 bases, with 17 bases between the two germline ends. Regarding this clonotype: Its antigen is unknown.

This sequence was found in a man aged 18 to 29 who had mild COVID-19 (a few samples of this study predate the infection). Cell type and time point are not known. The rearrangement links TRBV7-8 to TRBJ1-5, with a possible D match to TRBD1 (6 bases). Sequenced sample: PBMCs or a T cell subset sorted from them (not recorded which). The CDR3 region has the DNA TGTGCCAGCAGCCTTAGCAACAGGGTTGTCAATCAGCCCCAGCATTTT. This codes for CASSLSNRVVNQPQHF.